This TCR beta chain stems from a study of T cell responses to AZD1222 COVID-19 vaccine. As for the study in general: Second-dose timings of about 4 or about 12 weeks were pooled. Study outcomes and limitations: Possibly, clonal diversity was underestimated; donors were largely white British and included more females. Every sample of the repertoires postdated the peak T cell response.

Profiled with immunoSEQ multiplex PCR; TCRdb holds only in-frame clones, not every one. The repertoire consists of about 130,000 clones, with 90% occurring once and the leading ten covering roughly 7.2%. The CDR3 sequence is 13 residues long. Trimming removed 5 bases from V and 2 bases from J, with 11 bases in between. The germline V gene has CDR1 SGDLS and CDR2 YYNGEE. As for this clone: What it binds is not known.

The material was peripheral blood, obtained on day 0 of AZD1222 vaccination. The receptor was derived from an adult in good health. The genes are TRBV9 and TRBJ2-7; D tentatively fits TRBD1 or TRBD2 (5 bases each). CDR3 sequence: CASSEGPTYEQYF. CDR3 DNA: TGTGCCAGCAGTGAGGGGCCAACCTACGAGCAGTACTTC.